These 27 T cell receptor beta chains were sequenced from one sample in a study of blood T cell repertoires in COVID-19 (dated by TCRdb to about 2020). Library creation used the immunoSEQ multiplex PCR assay. TCRdb took this table from immuneACCESS and kept in-frame rearrangements with V and J called. Such tables lack part of the clones; where checked against another copy, unresolved V genes explain under half of the gap, and the rest is unexplained. The sample records 180,000 or so clones, approximately 85% of which are singletons. The ten largest clones represent roughly 5.9% of the sample. Sequencing was done on a sample of PBMCs or T cells enriched from blood (not recorded which). Receptors originate from a man aged 40-49 years with acute COVID-19.

Only a few counts were recorded for this clone. The chain employs TRBV11-2 and TRBJ2-1; weak D call: TRBD2 (5 bases). Germline V lookup: CDR1 SGHAT, CDR2 FQNNGV. Trimming cost V 7 bases and J 6 bases, with 13 bases left between them. This CDR3 contains 13 residues. The DNA of the CDR3 is TGTGCCAGCACATCTGGGAGTGGCAATGAGCAGTTCTTC. Translating gives CASTSGSGNEQFF. Combining the CDR3 with reference TRBV11-2 and TRBJ2-1 gives the whole variable domain EAGVAQSPRYKIIEKRQSVAFWCNPISGHATLYWYQQILGQGPKLLIQFQNNGVVDDSQLPKDRFSAERLKGVDSTLKIQPAKLEDSAVYLCASTSGSGNEQFFGPGTRLTVL.

This clone was counted once. The V and J genes are TRBV6-4 and TRBJ2-1, with D possibly TRBD2 on 5 matching bases. Germline values: CDR1 MRHNA, CDR2 SNTAGT. This CDR3 region has 15 residues. V shed 3 bases and J shed 8 bases, with 17 bases lying between them. The DNA for the CDR3 is TGTGCCAGCAGTGAAGAACTAGGGTCGCAATATGAGCAGTTCTTC. This codes for CASSEELGSQYEQFF.

This clone was found a few times. The chain is built from TRBV7-2 and TRBJ2-1; 12 bases are a match to TRBD2. Germline V lookup: CDR1 SGHTA, CDR2 FQGNSA. The V gene end was trimmed by 5 bases and the J gene end by 6 bases; junction bases not matched to a gene: 8. The CDR3 spans 16 residues. The CDR3 DNA is TGTGCCAGCAGCGCACAAGGGACTAGCGGGTTCAATGAGCAGTTCTTC. Translating gives CASSAQGTSGFNEQFF.

This clone was seen more than once but under ten times. J is TRBJ2-1 and V is TRBV9; 7 bases agree with TRBD2. The germline V gene has CDR1 SGDLS and CDR2 YYNGEE. The CDR3 contains 15 residues. The junction had 7 bases not matched to a gene; V was cut back by 4 bases and J by 3 bases. CDR3: CASSLPSGDYNEQFF. The CDR3 DNA is TGTGCCAGCAGCTTGCCTAGCGGAGACTACAATGAGCAGTTCTTC.

The V gene is TRBV27, the J gene TRBJ1-6, with D unresolved. The V end lost 6 bases, the J end lost 5 bases, and 17 bases lay between the germline ends. The CDR3 consists of 16 residues. Per germline, CDR1 MNHEY and CDR2 SMNVEV (reference sequence). The CDR3 is CASSPQWSLDNSPLHF. CDR3 in DNA: TGTGCCAGCAGCCCCCAATGGAGTCTAGATAATTCACCCCTCCACTTT.

This clone has just one count. V gene TRBV19 combines with J gene TRBJ1-1, with 7 positions matching TRBD1. This CDR3 spans 14 amino acids. V trimming: 9 bases; J trimming: 0 bases; junction bases outside the gene matches: 7. Germline CDR1 LNHDA, CDR2 SQIVND (reference sequence). Written as DNA, the CDR3 is TGTGCCAGCGGCTTACAGGGGTTGAACACTGAAGCTTTCTTT. Protein sequence: CASGLQGLNTEAFF. The whole variable domain, filled in from reference TRBV19 and TRBJ1-1, reads DGGITQSPKYLFRKEGQNVTLSCEQNLNHDAMYWYRQDPGQGLRLIYYSQIVNDFQKGDIAEGYSVSREKKESFPLTVTSAQKNPTAFYLCASGLQGLNTEAFFGQGTRLTVV.

This clone was detected only once. The genes are TRBV9 and TRBJ2-2; 8 nucleotides agree with TRBD1. V shed 7 bases and J 4 bases; nucleotides not matched to a gene: 18. Germline lookup yields CDR1 SGDLS and CDR2 YYNGEE. The CDR3 has 18 amino acids. CDR3 nucleotide sequence: TGTGCCAGCGGCAGCGTTACCGGGACAGGATTGGGCACCGGGGAGCTGTTTTTT. Its translation is CASGSVTGTGLGTGELFF.

This clone was counted between two and nine times. This chain connects TRBV27 to TRBJ1-1, with TRBD1 identical over 8 bases. Losses at the gene ends were 0 bases for V and 4 bases for J; bases not matched to a gene: 4. Germline-derived CDR1 and CDR2 are MNHEY and SMNVEV (reference sequence). The CDR3 totals 15 residues. The CDR3 loop is CASSLSPGGSTEAFF. CDR3 nucleotides: TGTGCCAGCAGTTTATCGCCAGGGGGCAGCACTGAAGCTTTCTTT.

The rearrangement joins TRBV5-1 to TRBJ2-1; 9 bases are shared with TRBD2. CDR3 length equals 18 residues. Germline loops: CDR1 SGHRS, CDR2 YFSETQ. V lost 6 bases to trimming and J lost 0 bases; unmatched junction nucleotides: 13. Here the CDR3 reads CASIRTSDPRSSYNEQFF. In nucleotides, the CDR3 is TGCGCCAGCATAAGGACTAGCGACCCTCGAAGCTCCTACAATGAGCAGTTCTTC.

This chain joins TRBV19 and TRBJ1-4; D unclear. The germline V gene encodes CDR1 LNHDA and CDR2 SQIVND (reference sequence). The V end lost 7 bases, the J end lost 12 bases, and 18 bases lay between the germline ends. The CDR3 sequence is 13 residues long. The CDR3 loop reads CASTNRYIEQLFF. CDR3 DNA: TGTGCCAGTACAAACAGATACATAGAACAACTGTTTTTT.

V gene TRBV5-1 combines with J gene TRBJ2-1; unclear D gene. Germline assignment: CDR1 SGHRS and CDR2 YFSETQ. This CDR3 is 13 amino acids long. Trimming stripped 5 bases from V and 8 bases from J, with 14 bases between. The CDR3 DNA reads as TGCGCCAGCAGTGACCCTAGAGACGATGAGCAGTTCTTC. Protein sequence: CASSDPRDDEQFF.

The chain carries TRBV7-2 and TRBJ2-7, with 10 bases fitting TRBD2. The CDR3 sequence is 14 residues long. Germline V gene sequence: CDR1 SGHTA, CDR2 FQGNSA. V lost 5 bases to trimming and J lost 3 bases; unmatched junction nucleotides: 4. CDR3 sequence: CASSPGTSDYEQYF. The CDR3 bases are TGTGCCAGCAGCCCGGGGACTAGCGACTACGAGCAGTACTTC.

This chain uses TRBV5-1 with TRBJ1-2; D not resolved. The germline gives CDR1 SGHRS, CDR2 YFSETQ. There are 15 residues in the CDR3. Trimming took off 0 bases at V and 6 bases at J, with 15 bases between the two ends. The CDR3 loop reads CASSLGLSSADGYTF. The CDR3 nucleotides read TGCGCCAGCAGCTTGGGGCTTTCCAGCGCTGATGGCTACACCTTC. The full variable domain, in which reference TRBV5-1 and TRBJ1-2 provide the parts outside the CDR3, is KAGVTQTPRYLIKTRGQQVTLSCSPISGHRSVSWYQQTPGQGLQFLFEYFSETQRNKGNFPGRFSGRQFSNSRSEMNVSTLELGDSALYLCASSLGLSSADGYTFGSGTRLTVV.

The V call is TRBV5-1, the J call TRBJ2-3, with D unclear. This CDR3 spans 13 amino acids. The germline CDR1 and CDR2 sequences are SGHRS and YFSETQ. V was shortened by 0 bases and J by 5 bases, with 7 bases between the two germline ends. The chain's CDR3 is CASSLELQDTQYF. The CDR3 DNA reads TGCGCCAGCAGCTTGGAACTCCAAGATACGCAGTATTTT. Combining the CDR3 with reference TRBV5-1 and TRBJ2-3 gives the whole variable domain KAGVTQTPRYLIKTRGQQVTLSCSPISGHRSVSWYQQTPGQGLQFLFEYFSETQRNKGNFPGRFSGRQFSNSRSEMNVSTLELGDSALYLCASSLELQDTQYFGPGTRLTVL.

The gene calls are TRBV28 and TRBJ2-7, with 7 bases matching TRBD2. Unmatched junction bases numbered 14, after V lost 8 bases and J lost 1 base. CDR1 and CDR2 (germline): MDHEN, SYDVKM. The CDR3 totals 16 residues. CDR3 in amino acids: CASAWTRASGSYEQYF. CDR3 nucleotide sequence: TGTGCCAGCGCCTGGACCCGGGCTAGCGGTTCCTACGAGCAGTACTTC.

This clone came up a few times. The chain has TRBV30 and TRBJ2-7; tentatively, D is TRBD2 (6 bases). Trimming removed 5 bases from V and 5 bases from J, with 19 bases in between. The V gene's germline CDR1 is GTSNPN and CDR2 SVGIG (reference sequence). This CDR3 spans 14 amino acids. CDR3 loop: CAWGLSWSPHEQYF. The CDR3 nucleotides are TGTGCCTGGGGACTATCCTGGAGTCCCCACGAGCAGTACTTC.

The CDR3 DNA reads TGTGCCAGCAGCTTGGCCCGACAGGCCAAGCGCTACACCTTC. It specifies CASSLARQAKRYTF. The rearrangement joins TRBV5-4 to TRBJ1-2, with D possibly matching TRBD1 (6 bases). The CDR3 runs 14 residues. Germline CDR1 and CDR2: SGHNT and YYREEE (reference sequence). V shed 0 bases and J shed 9 bases, with 15 bases lying between them.

This clone turned up a few times. The same CDR3 can be traced to other DNA sequences in this sample. The gene calls are TRBV11-2 and TRBJ1-5; D is unclear. Trimming cost V 2 bases and J 0 bases, with 5 bases left between them. Germline-derived CDR1 and CDR2 are SGHAT and FQNNGV. This CDR3 is built from 14 residues. The CDR3 DNA is TGTGCCAGCAGCTTAACAGATAGCAATCAGCCCCAGCATTTT. This gives the protein CASSLTDSNQPQHF.

The chain carries TRBV2 and TRBJ2-2; D is possibly TRBD2 (6 bases). The germline V and J ends were trimmed by 8 bases and 4 bases, with 14 bases remaining between them. CDR1 SNHLY and CDR2 FYNNEI come from the germline V gene. The CDR3 totals 14 residues. This CDR3 is CASSWGVSTGELFF. The CDR3 DNA reads TGTGCCAGCTCTTGGGGGGTCAGCACCGGGGAGCTGTTTTTT.

The chain combines TRBV28 with TRBJ1-5, with D unresolved. The CDR3 runs 14 residues. The V gene's germline CDR1 is MDHEN and CDR2 SYDVKM. Trimming left V 2 bases short and J 7 bases short, with 12 bases between. The CDR3 nucleotides are TGTGCCAGCAGTTTAGGCGAGGTTAGCCAGCCCCAGCATTTT. It translates to CASSLGEVSQPQHF.

The chain employs TRBV5-4 and TRBJ2-7; 10 nucleotides agree with TRBD1. Trimming at V came to 0 bases and at J to 6 bases, leaving 9 bases not matched to a gene. The CDR3 length is 16 residues. Per the germline V gene, CDR1 is SGHNT and CDR2 is YYREEE (reference sequence). This CDR3 reads CASSLVAGQGIVEQYF. CDR3 DNA: TGTGCCAGCAGCTTGGTGGCGGGACAGGGGATCGTCGAGCAGTACTTC. Looking up the rest from reference TRBV5-4 and TRBJ2-7 gives the full variable domain: ETGVTQSPTHLIKTRGQQVTLRCSSQSGHNTVSWYQQALGQGPQFIFQYYREEENGRGNFPPRFSGLQFPNYSSELNVNALELDDSALYLCASSLVAGQGIVEQYFGPGTRLTVT.

The rearrangement uses TRBV28 and TRBJ1-2; D not certain. Germline-derived CDR1 and CDR2 are MDHEN and SYDVKM. The germline V and J ends were trimmed by 8 bases and 4 bases, with 11 bases remaining between them. CDR3 length: 12 amino acids. The CDR3 DNA reads TGTGCCAGCGAAGAGGTGAGCTATGGCTACACCTTC. Translating it yields CASEEVSYGYTF.

The chain combines TRBV7-2 with TRBJ2-1; 10 bases are shared with TRBD1. V was clipped by 4 bases and J by 9 bases; unmatched bases: 12. The CDR3 has 16 amino acids. Per germline, CDR1 SGHTA and CDR2 FQGNSA. The CDR3 DNA reads as TGTGCCAGCAGCTGGGCCGGGACAGGGGTTCACGCTGAGCAGTTCTTC. This gives the protein CASSWAGTGVHAEQFF.

This rearrangement joins TRBV6-2 or TRBV6-3 to TRBJ1-1; tentative D call: TRBD1 (5 bases). Germline loops: CDR1 MNHEY, CDR2 SVGEGT. CDR3 length equals 13 residues. The V end lost 3 bases, the J end lost 6 bases, and 11 bases lay between the germline ends. The DNA of the CDR3 is TGTGCCAGCAGTTATCTCAGGGTTGCTGAAGCTTTCTTT. Translating it yields CASSYLRVAEAFF.

This clone was counted a single time. This chain connects TRBV3-1 (or the pseudogene TRBV3-2) to TRBJ1-1, with unresolved D. Trimming stripped 3 bases from V and 4 bases from J, with 15 bases between. CDR1 is LGHDT and CDR2 is YNNKEL in the germline V gene (reference sequence). The CDR3 extends over 15 amino acids. This CDR3 is CASSQALPGSTEAFF. CDR3 nucleotides: TGTGCCAGCAGCCAGGCCTTACCAGGATCCACTGAAGCTTTCTTT.

The chain links TRBV12-3 or TRBV12-4 to TRBJ2-7; D may be TRBD1 (5 bases). V was pared by 6 bases and J by 2 bases, with 11 bases between. CDR3 length: 13 amino acids. The CDR3 here is CASRDSNAYEQYF. The DNA of the CDR3 is TGTGCCAGCAGAGACAGCAATGCCTACGAGCAGTACTTC.

This clone was seen more than once but under ten times. The chain uses TRBV18 and TRBJ2-1, with 12 bases identical to TRBD2. Germline V gene sequence: CDR1 KGHSH, CDR2 LQKENI. Losses at the gene ends were 3 bases for V and 6 bases for J; bases not matched to a gene: 6. The CDR3 sequence is 16 residues long. The CDR3 nucleotides read TGTGCCAGCTCACCTACACTAGCGGGAGGAGTCAATGAGCAGTTCTTC. It codes for CASSPTLAGGVNEQFF.